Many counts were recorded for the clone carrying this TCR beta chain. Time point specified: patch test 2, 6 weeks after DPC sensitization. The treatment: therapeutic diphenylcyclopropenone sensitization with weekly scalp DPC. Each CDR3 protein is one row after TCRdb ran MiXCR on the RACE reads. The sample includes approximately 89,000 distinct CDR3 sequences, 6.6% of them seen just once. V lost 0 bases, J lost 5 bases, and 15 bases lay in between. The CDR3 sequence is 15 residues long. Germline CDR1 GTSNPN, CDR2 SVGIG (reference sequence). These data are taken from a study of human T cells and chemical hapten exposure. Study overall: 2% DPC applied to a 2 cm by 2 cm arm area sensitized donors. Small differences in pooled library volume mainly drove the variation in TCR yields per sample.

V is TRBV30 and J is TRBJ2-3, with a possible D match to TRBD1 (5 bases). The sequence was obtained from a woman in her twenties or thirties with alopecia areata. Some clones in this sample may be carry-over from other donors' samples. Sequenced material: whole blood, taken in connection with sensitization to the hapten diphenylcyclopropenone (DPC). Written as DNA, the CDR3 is TGTGCCTGGAGTGTGGAAAGGGGATTTGGAGATACGCAGTATTTT. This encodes CAWSVERGFGDTQYF.